A selection of T cell receptor beta chains follows, all from one sample in a study of graft-versus-host responses after intestinal transplantation. These TCRs' antigens remain unknown. Using immunoSEQ multiplex PCR, the repertoire was profiled, and TCRdb retains in-frame clones only, with some absent. Of about 150,000 clones detected, about nine tenths appear once; the ten largest clones hold 0.19%. The sequenced sample was unstimulated CD4+ T cells sorted from spleen or lymph node cells, obtained before intestinal transplant. These receptors were obtained from a human donor who received an intestinal transplant. CDR3s include the opening cysteine and the closing phenylalanine or tryptophan. A D gene is named only where the DNA matches it firmly. Not every row has a clone size; where given, it reads once, few, many or a size class.

abundance: NA; d_gene: NA; j_gene: TRBJ2-7; v_gene: TRBV7-8; CDR3aa: CASSLGGSGSGAYEQYF; CDR3nt: TGTGCCAGCAGCTTGGGAGGTTCCGGTAGTGGGGCCTACGAGCAGTACTTC
abundance: NA; d_gene: TRBD1; j_gene: TRBJ1-1; v_gene: TRBV11-3; CDR3aa: CASSLGDRAEAFF; CDR3nt: TGTGCCAGCAGCTTAGGGGACAGGGCAGAAGCTTTCTTT
abundance: NA; d_gene: TRBD1; j_gene: TRBJ1-4; v_gene: TRBV19; CDR3aa: CASSPGQGSGKLFF; CDR3nt: TGTGCCAGTAGTCCTGGACAGGGATCCGGAAAACTGTTTTTT
abundance: once; d_gene: NA; j_gene: TRBJ2-7; v_gene: TRBV28; CDR3aa: CASSLGRIIYEQYF; CDR3nt: TGTGCCAGCAGTTTAGGGCGGATCATTTACGAGCAGTACTTC
abundance: NA; d_gene: NA; j_gene: TRBJ1-1; v_gene: TRBV7-8; CDR3aa: CASSARIRDNTEAFF; CDR3nt: TGTGCCAGCAGCGCGAGGATTCGGGACAACACTGAAGCTTTCTTT
abundance: NA; d_gene: TRBD1; j_gene: TRBJ1-2; v_gene: TRBV25-1; CDR3aa: CASSEPTGGGYGYTF; CDR3nt: TGTGCCAGCAGTGAACCTACAGGGGGGGGATATGGCTACACCTTC
abundance: NA; d_gene: NA; j_gene: TRBJ2-7; v_gene: TRBV19; CDR3aa: CASLQGSYEQYF; CDR3nt: TGTGCCAGCCTACAGGGTTCGTACGAGCAGTACTTC
abundance: NA; d_gene: NA; j_gene: TRBJ2-5; v_gene: TRBV9; CDR3aa: CASSGRAAEETQYF; CDR3nt: TGTGCCAGCAGTGGGCGAGCGGCCGAAGAGACCCAGTACTTC
abundance: NA; d_gene: TRBD2; j_gene: TRBJ2-7; v_gene: TRBV28; CDR3aa: CASSTSGRGHEQYF; CDR3nt: TGTGCCAGCAGTACGAGCGGGAGAGGCCACGAGCAGTACTTC
abundance: NA; d_gene: TRBD1; j_gene: TRBJ1-1; v_gene: TRBV2; CDR3aa: CAGSDEGAEKAFF; CDR3nt: TGTGCCGGCAGTGACGAGGGGGCGGAGAAAGCTTTCTTT
abundance: NA; d_gene: TRBD1; j_gene: TRBJ2-3; v_gene: TRBV28; CDR3aa: CASRTGGPAQYF; CDR3nt: TGTGCCAGCAGAACAGGGGGTCCAGCGCAGTATTTT
abundance: few; d_gene: NA; j_gene: TRBJ1-1; v_gene: TRBV11-1; CDR3aa: CASSLNLALNTEAFF; CDR3nt: TGTGCCAGCAGCTTAAATCTCGCGCTGAACACTGAAGCTTTCTTT
abundance: NA; d_gene: TRBD1; j_gene: TRBJ2-7; v_gene: TRBV2; CDR3aa: CASSREQGTSSYEQYF; CDR3nt: TGTGCCAGCAGTAGAGAACAGGGGACGTCGTCCTACGAGCAGTACTTC
abundance: NA; d_gene: TRBD2; j_gene: TRBJ2-5; v_gene: TRBV9; CDR3aa: CASSVATGTTVQETQYF; CDR3nt: TGTGCCAGCAGCGTAGCAACCGGGACTACGGTCCAAGAGACCCAGTACTTC
abundance: NA; d_gene: TRBD1; j_gene: TRBJ2-2; v_gene: TRBV14; CDR3aa: CASSQRTGLNTGELFF; CDR3nt: TGTGCCAGCAGCCAAAGGACAGGGTTGAACACCGGGGAGCTGTTTTTT
abundance: once; d_gene: NA; j_gene: TRBJ2-5; v_gene: TRBV7-9; CDR3aa: CASSFRGRETQYF; CDR3nt: TGTGCCAGCAGCTTCCGGGGGCGAGAGACCCAGTACTTC
abundance: few; d_gene: NA; j_gene: TRBJ1-2; v_gene: TRBV10-3; CDR3aa: CAISSDYGYTF; CDR3nt: TGTGCCATCAGTTCTGACTATGGCTACACCTTC
abundance: NA; d_gene: NA; j_gene: TRBJ2-7; v_gene: TRBV6-1; CDR3aa: CASSERGSYEQYF; CDR3nt: TGTGCCAGCAGTGAACGGGGCAGTTACGAGCAGTACTTC
abundance: NA; d_gene: NA; j_gene: TRBJ1-2; v_gene: TRBV7-9; CDR3aa: CASSLAIGTGPNYGYTF; CDR3nt: TGTGCCAGCAGCTTAGCGATAGGTACGGGGCCAAACTATGGCTACACCTTC
abundance: NA; d_gene: TRBD2; j_gene: TRBJ2-7; v_gene: TRBV6-5; CDR3aa: CASRGLAGMTYEQYF; CDR3nt: TGTGCCAGCAGGGGATTAGCGGGTATGACCTACGAGCAGTACTTC
abundance: NA; d_gene: NA; j_gene: TRBJ2-4; v_gene: TRBV7-2; CDR3aa: CASSLIGGENIQYF; CDR3nt: TGTGCCAGCAGCTTAATCGGCGGAGAAAACATTCAGTACTTC
abundance: NA; d_gene: TRBD1; j_gene: TRBJ2-3; v_gene: TRBV5-6; CDR3aa: CASSFGDRGSDTQYF; CDR3nt: TGTGCCAGCAGCTTCGGGGACAGGGGCTCAGATACGCAGTATTTT
abundance: NA; d_gene: NA; j_gene: TRBJ2-2; v_gene: TRBV27; CDR3aa: CASSLLETGELFF; CDR3nt: TGTGCCAGCAGTTTACTGGAAACCGGGGAGCTGTTTTTT
abundance: NA; d_gene: TRBD2; j_gene: TRBJ2-1; v_gene: TRBV5-1; CDR3aa: CASSSPRLAGDDNEQFF; CDR3nt: TGCGCCAGCAGCTCTCCCCGACTAGCGGGAGATGACAATGAGCAGTTCTTC
abundance: NA; d_gene: TRBD1; j_gene: TRBJ1-1; v_gene: TRBV19; CDR3aa: CASVRDYGTDRVGAFF; CDR3nt: TGTGCCTCAGTAAGGGACTACGGGACAGATAGGGTCGGAGCTTTCTTT
abundance: NA; d_gene: NA; j_gene: TRBJ1-5; v_gene: TRBV28; CDR3aa: CASSLTQNQPQHF; CDR3nt: TGTGCCAGCAGTTTAACCCAGAATCAGCCCCAGCATTTT
abundance: NA; d_gene: NA; j_gene: TRBJ1-3; v_gene: TRBV2; CDR3aa: CASSEVGLSGNTIYF; CDR3nt: TGTGCCAGCAGTGAAGTGGGCCTCTCTGGAAACACCATATATTTT
abundance: NA; d_gene: NA; j_gene: TRBJ1-5; v_gene: TRBV10-1; CDR3aa: CAAPPGRRSHQPQHF; CDR3nt: TGCGCCGCTCCCCCGGGCAGAAGGTCGCATCAGCCCCAGCATTTT
abundance: NA; d_gene: NA; j_gene: TRBJ2-1; v_gene: TRBV5-6; CDR3aa: CASSLPSDYNEQFF; CDR3nt: TGTGCCAGCAGCTTGCCTAGCGACTACAATGAGCAGTTCTTC
abundance: NA; d_gene: TRBD2; j_gene: TRBJ2-3; v_gene: TRBV19; CDR3aa: CASSTRLAGETDTQYF; CDR3nt: TGTGCCAGTAGTACCCGACTAGCGGGAGAAACAGATACGCAGTATTTT
abundance: NA; d_gene: NA; j_gene: TRBJ2-1; v_gene: TRBV7-7; CDR3aa: CASSPNGGTGRQFF; CDR3nt: TGTGCTAGCAGCCCAAACGGCGGTACAGGACGTCAGTTCTTC
abundance: NA; d_gene: TRBD2; j_gene: TRBJ2-7; v_gene: TRBV7-2; CDR3aa: CASSRGLAGVYEQYF; CDR3nt: TGTGCCAGCAGCCGGGGACTAGCGGGGGTTTACGAGCAGTACTTC
abundance: NA; d_gene: NA; j_gene: TRBJ2-3; v_gene: TRBV7-3; CDR3aa: CASSLTPGGGTDTQYF; CDR3nt: TGTGCCAGCAGCTTAACCCCTGGGGGCGGCACAGATACGCAGTATTTT
abundance: NA; d_gene: TRBD1; j_gene: TRBJ1-2; v_gene: TRBV9; CDR3aa: CASSVGGQGVGGYTF; CDR3nt: TGTGCCAGCAGCGTAGGTGGACAGGGGGTGGGAGGCTACACCTTC
abundance: NA; d_gene: NA; j_gene: TRBJ1-2; v_gene: TRBV19; CDR3aa: CASSIQGGDYGYTF; CDR3nt: TGTGCCAGTAGTATCCAGGGTGGGGACTATGGCTACACCTTC
abundance: NA; d_gene: NA; j_gene: TRBJ2-3; v_gene: TRBV7-2; CDR3aa: CASSLAVGSATDTQYF; CDR3nt: TGTGCCAGCAGCTTAGCGGTTGGTAGCGCCACAGATACGCAGTATTTT
abundance: NA; d_gene: TRBD1; j_gene: TRBJ2-1; v_gene: TRBV19; CDR3aa: CASSKGQASEQFF; CDR3nt: TGTGCCAGTAGCAAAGGACAGGCCAGTGAGCAGTTCTTC
abundance: NA; d_gene: TRBD1; j_gene: TRBJ1-1; v_gene: TRBV28; CDR3aa: CASSFRGQGNTEAFF; CDR3nt: TGTGCCAGCAGTTTCCGGGGACAGGGGAACACTGAAGCTTTCTTT
abundance: NA; d_gene: NA; j_gene: TRBJ1-5; v_gene: TRBV28; CDR3aa: CASSPGGWNQPQHF; CDR3nt: TGTGCCAGCAGTCCGGGAGGGTGGAATCAGCCCCAGCATTTT
abundance: NA; d_gene: NA; j_gene: TRBJ2-7; v_gene: TRBV6-1; CDR3aa: CASSEGPGTYEQYF; CDR3nt: TGTGCCAGCAGTGAGGGGCCCGGGACCTACGAGCAGTACTTC
abundance: once; d_gene: NA; j_gene: TRBJ1-5; v_gene: TRBV5-8; CDR3aa: CASSLTYQPQHF; CDR3nt: TGTGCCAGCAGCCTGACCTATCAGCCCCAGCATTTT
abundance: NA; d_gene: NA; j_gene: TRBJ1-5; v_gene: TRBV28; CDR3aa: CASSSTRSNQPQHF; CDR3nt: TGTGCCAGCAGCTCAACCCGTAGCAATCAGCCCCAGCATTTT
abundance: once; d_gene: TRBD2; j_gene: TRBJ2-3; v_gene: TRBV5-1; CDR3aa: CASSLDPSGRNTQYF; CDR3nt: TGCGCCAGCAGCTTGGATCCTAGCGGGAGAAATACGCAGTATTTT
abundance: NA; d_gene: TRBD2; j_gene: TRBJ2-1; v_gene: TRBV27; CDR3aa: CASSSTSLVSGRVNEQFF; CDR3nt: TGTGCCAGCAGCTCAACCTCCCTCGTTAGCGGGAGGGTCAATGAGCAGTTCTTC
abundance: NA; d_gene: NA; j_gene: TRBJ1-5; v_gene: TRBV7-8; CDR3aa: CASSLVGQINQPQHF; CDR3nt: TGTGCCAGCAGCTTAGTCGGACAGATAAATCAGCCCCAGCATTTT
abundance: NA; d_gene: TRBD1; j_gene: TRBJ2-7; v_gene: TRBV6-5; CDR3aa: CATRRQGSYEQYF; CDR3nt: TGTGCCACCAGAAGACAGGGCTCCTACGAGCAGTACTTC
abundance: once; d_gene: NA; j_gene: TRBJ2-1; v_gene: TRBV30; CDR3aa: CAWSLWEGVNEQFF; CDR3nt: TGTGCCTGGAGTTTGTGGGAGGGGGTTAATGAGCAGTTCTTC
abundance: NA; d_gene: NA; j_gene: TRBJ1-5; v_gene: TRBV28; CDR3aa: CASSLDSNQPQHF; CDR3nt: TGTGCCAGCAGTTTAGATAGCAATCAGCCCCAGCATTTT
abundance: NA; d_gene: TRBD1; j_gene: TRBJ2-1; v_gene: TRBV11-1; CDR3aa: CASSSSDRGNNEQFF; CDR3nt: TGTGCCAGCAGCTCCTCGGACAGGGGAAACAATGAGCAGTTCTTC
abundance: NA; d_gene: NA; j_gene: TRBJ1-2; v_gene: TRBV6-1; CDR3aa: CATILGGMGYGYTF; CDR3nt: TGTGCCACCATCCTGGGGGGTATGGGCTATGGCTACACCTTC
abundance: NA; d_gene: TRBD2; j_gene: TRBJ2-7; v_gene: TRBV6-1; CDR3aa: CASSPQRDILEQYF; CDR3nt: TGTGCCAGCAGTCCGCAGCGGGATATCCTCGAGCAGTACTTC
abundance: NA; d_gene: NA; j_gene: TRBJ2-2; v_gene: TRBV6-1; CDR3aa: CASSESQTGELFF; CDR3nt: TGTGCCAGCAGTGAAAGTCAGACCGGGGAGCTGTTTTTT
abundance: NA; d_gene: TRBD2; j_gene: TRBJ2-5; v_gene: TRBV28; CDR3aa: CASTLGPGTRGEQYF; CDR3nt: TGTGCCAGCACTCTAGGGCCAGGGACCCGGGGGGAGCAGTACTTC
abundance: once; d_gene: NA; j_gene: TRBJ2-1; v_gene: TRBV5-1; CDR3aa: CASSLVAGPNEQFF; CDR3nt: TGCGCCAGCAGCTTGGTTGCGGGCCCGAATGAGCAGTTCTTC
abundance: NA; d_gene: TRBD1; j_gene: TRBJ1-1; v_gene: TRBV10-3; CDR3aa: CAISESRQGMVGAAEAFF; CDR3nt: TGTGCCATCAGTGAGTCCAGACAGGGGATGGTTGGAGCTGCTGAAGCTTTCTTT
abundance: NA; d_gene: NA; j_gene: TRBJ1-2; v_gene: TRBV29-1; CDR3aa: CSVEPRLGGASNYGYTF; CDR3nt: TGCAGCGTTGAGCCCCGGTTAGGGGGGGCTAGCAACTATGGCTACACCTTC
abundance: NA; d_gene: TRBD1; j_gene: TRBJ1-5; v_gene: TRBV11-2; CDR3aa: CASSEGTGRNQPQHF; CDR3nt: TGTGCCAGCAGCGAAGGGACAGGGAGAAACCAGCCCCAGCATTTT
abundance: NA; d_gene: TRBD2; j_gene: TRBJ2-1; v_gene: TRBV28; CDR3aa: CASSLDGRWYNEQFF; CDR3nt: TGTGCCAGCAGTTTAGACGGGAGGTGGTACAATGAGCAGTTCTTC
abundance: NA; d_gene: TRBD1; j_gene: TRBJ1-1; v_gene: TRBV30; CDR3aa: CAWSVDRGTEAFF; CDR3nt: TGTGCCTGGAGTGTAGACAGGGGGACTGAAGCTTTCTTT
abundance: NA; d_gene: NA; j_gene: TRBJ1-1; v_gene: TRBV7-9; CDR3aa: CASSFSLGNTEAFF; CDR3nt: TGTGCCAGCAGCTTTTCGCTAGGGAACACTGAAGCTTTCTTT